This T cell receptor (beta chain) was profiled in a study of cytomegalovirus exposure and HLA in healthy donors. General study results and limits: Researchers catalogued about 150 TCR beta chains as cytomegalovirus-associated. For most TCR sequences rarity was the rule, although some public TCRs occurred in many donors. Under in vitro conditions, three CMV-associated chains were confirmed as specific for CMV antigens.

Germline V gene sequence: CDR1 KGHSH, CDR2 LQKENI. Trimming shortened V by 3 bases and J by 7 bases, and 7 bases separated the two germline ends. The CDR3 extends over 13 amino acids. Sequencing was performed with immunoSEQ multiplex PCR; in TCRdb, only in-frame clones are kept and a portion is missing. The sample has roughly 120,000 clones, around 94% seen once. Remarks on this clone: The antigen is not known.

Input material: PBMCs. The V call is TRBV18, the J call TRBJ1-6; the D gene is possibly TRBD1 (5 bases). The receptor was isolated from a woman aged 18-29 years in good health and CMV-seronegative. For the CDR3, the DNA is TGTGCCAGCTCACCGACAGAGAATTCACCCCTCCACTTT. This gives the protein CASSPTENSPLHF.